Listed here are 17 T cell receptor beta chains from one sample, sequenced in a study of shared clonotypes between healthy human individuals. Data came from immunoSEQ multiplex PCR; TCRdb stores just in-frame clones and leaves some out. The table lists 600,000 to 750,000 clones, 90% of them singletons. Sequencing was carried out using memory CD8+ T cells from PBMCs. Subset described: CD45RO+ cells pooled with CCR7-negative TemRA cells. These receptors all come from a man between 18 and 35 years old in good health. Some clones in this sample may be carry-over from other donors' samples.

CDR3 sequence: CASRGGGWNTEAFF. DNA of the CDR3: TGTGCCAGCAGGGGGGGAGGGTGGAACACTGAAGCTTTCTTT. This sequence joins TRBV27 and TRBJ1-1, with D possibly TRBD1 on 5 matching bases. There are 14 residues in the CDR3. Between the trimmed V and J ends, which lost 6 bases and 1 base, there was a span of 12 bases. The germline V gene has CDR1 MNHEY and CDR2 SMNVEV (reference sequence).

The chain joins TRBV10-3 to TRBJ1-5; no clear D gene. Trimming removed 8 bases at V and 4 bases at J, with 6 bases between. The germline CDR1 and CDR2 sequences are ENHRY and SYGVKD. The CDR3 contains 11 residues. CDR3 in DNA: TGTGCCATCGGTTATAATCAGCCCCAGCATTTT. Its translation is CAIGYNQPQHF.

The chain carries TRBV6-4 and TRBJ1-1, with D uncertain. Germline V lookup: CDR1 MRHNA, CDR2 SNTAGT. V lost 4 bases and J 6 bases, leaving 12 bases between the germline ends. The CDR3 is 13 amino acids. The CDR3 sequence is CASSVDADSEAFF. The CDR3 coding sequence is TGTGCCAGCAGTGTGGATGCGGATTCTGAAGCTTTCTTT.

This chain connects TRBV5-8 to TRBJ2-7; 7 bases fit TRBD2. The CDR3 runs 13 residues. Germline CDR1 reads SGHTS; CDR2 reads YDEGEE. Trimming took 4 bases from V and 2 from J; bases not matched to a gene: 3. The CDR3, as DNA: TGTGCCAGCAGCGCTAGCGGAACCTACGAGCAGTACTTC. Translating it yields CASSASGTYEQYF.

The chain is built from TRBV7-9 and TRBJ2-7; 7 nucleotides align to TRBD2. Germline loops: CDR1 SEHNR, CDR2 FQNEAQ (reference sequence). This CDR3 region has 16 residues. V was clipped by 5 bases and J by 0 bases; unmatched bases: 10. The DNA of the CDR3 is TGTGCCAGCAGCCCTAGGCTCGGGGGGATCTCCTACGAGCAGTACTTC. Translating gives CASSPRLGGISYEQYF.

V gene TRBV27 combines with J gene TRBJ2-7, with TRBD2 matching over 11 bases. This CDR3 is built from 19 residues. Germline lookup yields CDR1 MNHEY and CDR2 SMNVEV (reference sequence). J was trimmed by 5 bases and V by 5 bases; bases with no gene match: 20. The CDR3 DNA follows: TGTGCCAGCAGTGCGTCGGTTAGAGGACTAGCGGGTTCTCGGGACGAGCAGTACTTC. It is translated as CASSASVRGLAGSRDEQYF.

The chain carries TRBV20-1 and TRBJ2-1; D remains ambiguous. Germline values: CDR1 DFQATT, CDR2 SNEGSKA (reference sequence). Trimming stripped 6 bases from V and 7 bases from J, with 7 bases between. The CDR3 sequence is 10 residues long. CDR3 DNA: TGCAGTGCGGGGTGGAATGAGCAGTTCTTC. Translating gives CSAGWNEQFF.

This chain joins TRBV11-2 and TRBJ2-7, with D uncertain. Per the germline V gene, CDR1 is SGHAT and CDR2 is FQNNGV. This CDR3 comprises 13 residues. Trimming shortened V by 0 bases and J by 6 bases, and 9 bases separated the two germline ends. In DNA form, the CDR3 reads TGTGCCAGCAGCTTAGAAAATTTTCGCGAGCAGTACTTC. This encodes CASSLENFREQYF. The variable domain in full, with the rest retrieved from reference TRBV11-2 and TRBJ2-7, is EAGVAQSPRYKIIEKRQSVAFWCNPISGHATLYWYQQILGQGPKLLIQFQNNGVVDDSQLPKDRFSAERLKGVDSTLKIQPAKLEDSAVYLCASSLENFREQYFGPGTRLTVT.

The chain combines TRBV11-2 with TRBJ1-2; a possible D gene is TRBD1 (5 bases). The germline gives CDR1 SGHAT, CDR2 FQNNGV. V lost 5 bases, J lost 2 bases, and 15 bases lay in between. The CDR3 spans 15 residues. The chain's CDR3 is CASSSGTERNYGYTF. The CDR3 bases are TGTGCCAGCAGCAGCGGGACGGAAAGAAACTATGGCTACACCTTC.

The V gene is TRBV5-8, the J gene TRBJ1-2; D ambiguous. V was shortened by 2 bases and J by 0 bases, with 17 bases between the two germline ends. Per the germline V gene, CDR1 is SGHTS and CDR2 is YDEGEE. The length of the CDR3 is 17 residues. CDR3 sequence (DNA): TGTGCCAGCAGCTTATCGTGGGTCTATTCACCTAACTATGGCTACACCTTC. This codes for CASSLSWVYSPNYGYTF.

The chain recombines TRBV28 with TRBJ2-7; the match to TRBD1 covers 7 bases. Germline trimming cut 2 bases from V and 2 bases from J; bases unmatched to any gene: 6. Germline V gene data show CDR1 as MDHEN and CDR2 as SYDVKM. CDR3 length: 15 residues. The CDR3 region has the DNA TGTGCCAGCAGTTTAAGCCGGGACAGCCCCTACGAGCAGTACTTC. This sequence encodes CASSLSRDSPYEQYF.

The CDR3 region has the DNA TGTGCCAGCAGCTTTGGAACGGAAGACGAGCAGTACTTC. As protein: CASSFGTEDEQYF. The chain recombines TRBV13 with TRBJ2-7; unclear D gene. Germline-derived CDR1 and CDR2 are PRHDT and FYEKMQ (reference sequence). V lost 3 bases to trimming and J lost 5 bases, with 11 bases between them. This CDR3 has 13 amino acids.

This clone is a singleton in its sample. CDR3 region: CASLSGYNEQFF. The CDR3 nucleotides read TGTGCCAGCCTCTCGGGATACAATGAGCAGTTCTTC. J is TRBJ2-1 and V is TRBV27, with TRBD2 as a possible D gene (5 bases). The CDR3 runs to 12 residues. Germline CDR1 reads MNHEY; CDR2 reads SMNVEV (reference sequence). With 8 bases removed from V and 4 bases from J, the gap between germline ends came to 9 bases.

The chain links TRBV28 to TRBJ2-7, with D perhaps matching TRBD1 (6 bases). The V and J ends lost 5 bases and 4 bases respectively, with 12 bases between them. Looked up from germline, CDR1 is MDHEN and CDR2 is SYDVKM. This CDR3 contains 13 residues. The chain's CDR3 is CASSTGYRYEQYF. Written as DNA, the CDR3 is TGTGCCAGCAGTACAGGGTATCGATACGAGCAGTACTTC.

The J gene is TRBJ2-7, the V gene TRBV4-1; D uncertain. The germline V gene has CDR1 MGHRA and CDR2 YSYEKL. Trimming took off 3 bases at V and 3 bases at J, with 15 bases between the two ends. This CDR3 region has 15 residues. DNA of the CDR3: TGCGCCAGCAGCCAGTCGGACCTCAAAGGCTACGAGCAGTACTTC. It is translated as CASSQSDLKGYEQYF.

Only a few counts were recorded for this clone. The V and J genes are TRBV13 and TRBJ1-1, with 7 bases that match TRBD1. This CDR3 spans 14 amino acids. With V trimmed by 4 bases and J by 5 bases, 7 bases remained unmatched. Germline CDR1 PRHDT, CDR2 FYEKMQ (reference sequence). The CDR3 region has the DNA TGTGCCAGCAGCTCCGACAGGGAGAAGACTGAAGCTTTCTTT. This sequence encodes CASSSDREKTEAFF.

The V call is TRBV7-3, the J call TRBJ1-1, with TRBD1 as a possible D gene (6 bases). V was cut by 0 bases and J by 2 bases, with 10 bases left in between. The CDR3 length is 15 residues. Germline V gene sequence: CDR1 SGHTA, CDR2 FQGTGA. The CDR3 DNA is TGTGCCAGCAGCTTAACGTCAGGGACAAACACTGAAGCTTTCTTT. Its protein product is CASSLTSGTNTEAFF.